The clone carrying this T cell receptor (beta chain) came up once. The method was immunoSEQ multiplex PCR; TCRdb's version includes in-frame clones alone and lacks a portion of them. The sample records fewer than 65,000 clones, about 86% being singletons. This CDR3 contains 14 residues. V was cut by 0 bases and J by 0 bases, with 6 bases left in between. The germline V gene has CDR1 MNHEY and CDR2 SMNVEV (reference sequence). The data were obtained in a study of blood T cell repertoires in COVID-19. The sequenced sample consisted of peripheral blood. The V gene is TRBV27, the J gene TRBJ2-7, with a possible D match to TRBD2 (5 bases). The sequence came from a human donor in a cohort sampled during active COVID-19. CDR3 DNA sequence: TGTGCCAGCAGTTTATCTGGGAGCTCCTACGAGCAGTACTTC. This sequence encodes CASSLSGSSYEQYF.